The sequence of this T cell receptor beta chain was determined in a study of beta chain features in type 1 diabetes (dated by TCRdb to between 2018 and 2020). Regarding the study in general: Patients and healthy donors did not differ in mean age, gender distribution, total cell number or subset yield. A total of under 140,000,000 sorted cells were examined across all samples, and the number of cells per subset was strongly correlated with RNA yield. In the study, recently diagnosed type 1 diabetes patients and matched healthy donors were compared on the TCRB repertoires of their sorted circulating CD4+ T cell subsets. Regulatory and stem cell-like memory subsets were isolated from only 8 patients and roughly 8 healthy donors, whereas naive and central memory subsets came from all 28 donors.

The entire amount of isolated RNA was reverse transcribed using the High Capacity cDNA Reverse Transcription Kit, so the sequenced TCRB transcripts were expressed ones. Deep immunoSEQ sequencing was applied to naive, central memory and regulatory T cell samples, giving an average of approximately 4 million total reads per sample. Sorted cells were lysed in RLT buffer, and RNA was extracted using DNase-treated RNeasy Micro or Mini kits according to cell number. Each cell subset was processed on its own to prevent cross-contamination, while patient and healthy donor samples were processed together. The immunoSEQ multiplex PCR was used to amplify TCRB sequences from cDNA, generating 87-bp fragments that spanned the CDR3 region. Sequencing of the amplicons was done on the Illumina HiSeq platform. For the original study's pipeline: Synthetic template baselines were used to correct PCR bias computationally, reads within Hamming distance 2 were collapsed, and singletons that could not be merged were discarded. Reads were aligned against IMGT to assign V, D and J genes, CDR3 length and insertions or deletions at six rearrangement sites. Clonotype counts were normalized to sorted cell number within each subset before computing true diversity and Gini coefficients with the tcR R package. The overlap coefficient, calculated on TCRB nucleotide sequences, was used to quantify repertoire sharing. As a proxy for the pre-selection repertoire, out-of-frame TCRB sequences from naive cells were analyzed. The clones in this table, taken by TCRdb from immuneACCESS, are in-frame only. Not every clone is retained; where verified, under half of the shortfall comes from an unresolved V gene, and the cause of the rest is unknown. From that table come the V and J calls and clone size; the DNA was used to work out D and trimming. The sample table contains a few hundred thousand clones; only one count was recorded for about 24% of them. The leading ten clones occupy roughly 0.013% of the sample.

General conclusions and limits of the study: Naive, central memory and regulatory TCRB repertoires appeared to be more alike among patients than among healthy donors. Shorter templates might have been favored by PCR, but patient and control samples were amplified and corrected together, so both groups would have been affected equally by any skew. Patients with type 1 diabetes made fewer insertions and deleted more nucleotides at VDJ recombination sites, implying thymic rearrangement abnormalities. Because cDNA was sequenced instead of genomic DNA, activated cells with high expression could be over-represented, although the groups did not differ in activation or CD3 levels. A moderate but significant shortening of TCRB CDR3 length was observed in type 1 diabetes patients in all four CD4+ subsets. Because small numbers of individuals were included in the HLA sub-analyses, any influence of HLA type on TCRB rearrangement was left unresolved.

A single peripheral blood draw of around 120 mL on average was collected from each donor into heparinised tubes. Naive, central memory, regulatory and stem cell-like memory CD4+ T cells were sorted on a BD FACSAria II using a panel including CD45RO, CCR7, CD25, CD127, CD95 and CD27. Purity was above 98% for every sorted population. PBMCs were separated immediately by Lymphoprep density gradient centrifugation and were stained directly, without being cultured. So that batch effects would be minimized, each experiment stained and sorted samples in pairs, pairing one healthy donor with one patient. V is shortened by 0 bases, J by 7 bases, and the region joining them spans 4 bases. CDR1 and CDR2 (GTSNPN, SVGIG) derive from the germline V gene (reference sequence). The CDR3 spans 11 residues, from the cysteine through the phenylalanine. Only the CDR3 portion is preserved as DNA: 33 bases, with reading frame beginning at the first base.

The sample holds a few counts of this clone. Which antigen it targets is not known. The record has no base qualities; no much larger clone is one base away. At the DNA level, this CDR3 is encoded by other sequences in the same sample as well. The material sequenced was naive CD4+ T cells from blood. What the cell subset or site label conveys for this sample: true naive CD4+ T cells. This receptor was obtained from a young woman with type 1 diabetes. The sequence joins TRBV30 to TRBJ2-1; the D gene assignment is ambiguous. Here is the DNA: TGTGCCTGGAGTGTTCTGAATGAGCAGTTCTTC. This is translated as CAWSVLNEQFF.